This T cell receptor (beta chain) was identified in a study of Graves' ophthalmopathy and Graves' hyperthyroidism. Study conclusions and caveats: Blood was where most expanded thyroid clonotypes above 0.001 frequency also turned up.

This clonotype was picked up a small number of times. Its specificity is unknown. Trimming removed 2 bases at V and 4 bases at J, with 12 bases between. Germline V lookup: CDR1 SEHNR, CDR2 FQNEAQ (reference sequence). The CDR3 extends over 14 amino acids. For repertoire sequencing, the TCR beta CDR3 regions were amplified from RNA transcripts. First-round RT-PCR employed HTBI primers, with a second-round multiplex PCR after it. TCRdb re-analysed the multiplex PCR reads in MiXCR, keeping a single row per CDR3 protein. The sample lists a few hundred thousand distinct CDR3 sequences; under 40% were seen once.

The receptor's source is an adult man with Graves' hyperthyroidism. The rearrangement links TRBV7-9 to TRBJ2-7, with D perhaps assigned TRBD1 or TRBD2 (6 bases each). Material for sequencing was peripheral blood or thyroid tissue (not recorded which). CDR3 loop: CASSLRGVKYEQYF. The CDR3 DNA sequence: TGTGCCAGCAGCTTAAGGGGGGTGAAGTACGAGCAGTACTTC.